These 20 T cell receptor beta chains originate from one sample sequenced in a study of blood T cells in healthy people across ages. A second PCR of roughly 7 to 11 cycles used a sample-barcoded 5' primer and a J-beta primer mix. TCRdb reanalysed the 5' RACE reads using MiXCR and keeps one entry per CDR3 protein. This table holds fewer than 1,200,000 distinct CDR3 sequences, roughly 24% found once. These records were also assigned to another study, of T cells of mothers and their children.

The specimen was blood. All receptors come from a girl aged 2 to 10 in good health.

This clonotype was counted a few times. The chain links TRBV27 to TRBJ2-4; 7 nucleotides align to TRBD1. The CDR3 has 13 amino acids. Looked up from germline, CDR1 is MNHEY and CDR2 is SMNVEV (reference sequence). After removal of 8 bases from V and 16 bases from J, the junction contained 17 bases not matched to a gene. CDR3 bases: TGTGCCAGCGGGCGCTTTGAGTTCGACAGGGACTACTTC. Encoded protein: CASGRFEFDRDYF.

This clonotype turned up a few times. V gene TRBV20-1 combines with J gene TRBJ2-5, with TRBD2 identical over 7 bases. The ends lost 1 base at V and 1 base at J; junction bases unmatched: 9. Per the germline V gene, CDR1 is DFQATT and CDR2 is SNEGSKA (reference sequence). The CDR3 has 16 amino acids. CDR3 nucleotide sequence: TGCAGTGCTAGAGTGGGATGGGGGGGTATCCAAGAGACCCAGTACTTC. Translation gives CSARVGWGGIQETQYF.

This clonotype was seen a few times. This CDR3 reads CASSLGTLNTGELFF. The CDR3 bases are TGTGCCAGCAGCCTCGGGACACTTAACACCGGGGAGCTGTTTTTT. The J gene is TRBJ2-2, the V gene TRBV12-3 or TRBV12-4; D may be TRBD1 (6 bases). The length of the CDR3 is 15 residues. Trimming removed 6 bases at V and 2 bases at J, with 13 bases between.

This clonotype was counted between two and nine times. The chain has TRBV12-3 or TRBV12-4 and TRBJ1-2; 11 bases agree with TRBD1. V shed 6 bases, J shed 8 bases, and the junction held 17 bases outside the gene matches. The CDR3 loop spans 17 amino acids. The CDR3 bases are TGTGCCAGCAGACCCCTGTCGGGGACAGGGGGTTTAGGGGGCTACACCTTC. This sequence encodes CASRPLSGTGGLGGYTF.

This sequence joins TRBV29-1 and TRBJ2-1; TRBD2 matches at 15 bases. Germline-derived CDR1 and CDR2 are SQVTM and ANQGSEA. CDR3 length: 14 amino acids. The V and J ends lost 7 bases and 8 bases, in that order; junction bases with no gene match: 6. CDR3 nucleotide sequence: TGCAGCGCCTGGACTAGCGGGAGGGCCCATGAGCAGTTCTTC. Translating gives CSAWTSGRAHEQFF.

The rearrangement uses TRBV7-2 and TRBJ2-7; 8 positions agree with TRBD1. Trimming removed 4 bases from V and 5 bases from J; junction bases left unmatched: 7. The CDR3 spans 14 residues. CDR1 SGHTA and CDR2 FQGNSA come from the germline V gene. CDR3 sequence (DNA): TGTGCCAGCAGCTCGAGGACAGGGTGGGACGAGCAGTACTTC. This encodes CASSSRTGWDEQYF.

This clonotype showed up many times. CDR3 sequence reads: CASSKRLAGGPRYEQYF. The DNA for the CDR3 is TGTGCCAGCAGCAAGCGTTTAGCGGGAGGGCCACGGTACGAGCAGTACTTC. The chain uses TRBV21-1 and TRBJ2-7; the table's D call, TRBD2, was not checked against the DNA. TRBV21-1 is a listed pseudogene. The CDR3 consists of 17 residues.

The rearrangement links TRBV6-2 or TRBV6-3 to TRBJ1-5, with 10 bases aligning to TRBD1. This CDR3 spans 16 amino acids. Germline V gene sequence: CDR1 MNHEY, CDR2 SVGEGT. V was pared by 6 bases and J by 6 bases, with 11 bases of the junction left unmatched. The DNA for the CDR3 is TGTGCCAGCAGCCCGCAGGGACAGGGGTTTCGTCAGCCCCAGCATTTT. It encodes CASSPQGQGFRQPQHF.

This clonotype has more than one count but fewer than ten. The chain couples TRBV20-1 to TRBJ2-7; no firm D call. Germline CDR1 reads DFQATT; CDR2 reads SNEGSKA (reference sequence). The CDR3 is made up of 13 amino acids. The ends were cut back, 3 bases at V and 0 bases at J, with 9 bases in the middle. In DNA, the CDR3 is TGCAGTGCTAGTGGCTCGAGCTCCTACGAGCAGTACTTC. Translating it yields CSASGSSSYEQYF.

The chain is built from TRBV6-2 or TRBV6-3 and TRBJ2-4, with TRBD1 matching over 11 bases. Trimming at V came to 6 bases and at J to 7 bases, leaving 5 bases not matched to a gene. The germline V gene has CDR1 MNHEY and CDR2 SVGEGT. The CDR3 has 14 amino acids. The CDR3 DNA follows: TGTGCCAGCAGCAAGGACAGGGGGCCGAACATTCAGTACTTC. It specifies CASSKDRGPNIQYF.

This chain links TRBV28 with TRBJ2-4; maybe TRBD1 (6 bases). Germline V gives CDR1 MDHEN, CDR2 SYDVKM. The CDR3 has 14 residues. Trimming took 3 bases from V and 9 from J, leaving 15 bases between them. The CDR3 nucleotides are TGTGCCAGCAGTTTGATAGGGGGTGATCCCATTCAGTACTTC. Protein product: CASSLIGGDPIQYF.

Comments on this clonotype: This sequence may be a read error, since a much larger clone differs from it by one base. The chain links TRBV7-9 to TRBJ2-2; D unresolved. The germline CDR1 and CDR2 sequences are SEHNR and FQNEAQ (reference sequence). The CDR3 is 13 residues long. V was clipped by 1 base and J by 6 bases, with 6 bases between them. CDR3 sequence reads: CASSLGRSGELFF. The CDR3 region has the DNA TGTGCCAGCAGCTTAGGAAGGTCCGGGGAGCTGTTTTTT.

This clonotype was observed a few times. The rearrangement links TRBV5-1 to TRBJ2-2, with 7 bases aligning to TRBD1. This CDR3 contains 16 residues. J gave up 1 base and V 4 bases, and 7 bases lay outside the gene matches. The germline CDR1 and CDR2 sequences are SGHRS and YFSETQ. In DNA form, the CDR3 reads TGCGCCAGCAGCCAAAACAGGGGCCGGAACACCGGGGAGCTGTTTTTT. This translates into CASSQNRGRNTGELFF.

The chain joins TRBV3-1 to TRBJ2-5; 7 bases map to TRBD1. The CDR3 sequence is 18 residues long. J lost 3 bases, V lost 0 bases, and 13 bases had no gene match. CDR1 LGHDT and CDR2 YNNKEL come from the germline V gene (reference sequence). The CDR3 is CASSQELPLTGDEETQYF. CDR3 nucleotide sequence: TGTGCCAGCAGCCAAGAGTTACCTTTAACAGGGGACGAAGAGACCCAGTACTTC.

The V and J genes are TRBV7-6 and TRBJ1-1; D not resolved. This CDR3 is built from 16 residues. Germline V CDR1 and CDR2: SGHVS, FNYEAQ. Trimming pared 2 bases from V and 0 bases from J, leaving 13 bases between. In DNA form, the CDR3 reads TGTGCCAGCAGCTTAAATGGCAGGATCATGAACACTGAAGCTTTCTTT. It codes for CASSLNGRIMNTEAFF.

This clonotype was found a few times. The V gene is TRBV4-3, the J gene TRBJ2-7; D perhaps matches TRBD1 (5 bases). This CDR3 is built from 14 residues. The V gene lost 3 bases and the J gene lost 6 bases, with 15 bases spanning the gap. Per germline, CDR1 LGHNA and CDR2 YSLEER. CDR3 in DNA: TGCGCCAGCAGCCACGACACAGGCTTGGGCGAGCAGTACTTC. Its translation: CASSHDTGLGEQYF.

Here the CDR3 DNA reads TGTGCCAGTAGTATCCCACCTGTGTTAGGCTACACCTTC. Protein sequence: CASSIPPVLGYTF. The chain has TRBV19 and TRBJ1-2; D ambiguous. CDR1 is LNHDA, CDR2 SQIVND, per germline (reference sequence). The germline V and J ends were trimmed by 3 bases and 8 bases, with 13 bases remaining between them. The CDR3 spans 13 residues. Supplemented by reference TRBV19 and TRBJ1-2, the full variable domain reads DGGITQSPKYLFRKEGQNVTLSCEQNLNHDAMYWYRQDPGQGLRLIYYSQIVNDFQKGDIAEGYSVSREKKESFPLTVTSAQKNPTAFYLCASSIPPVLGYTFGSGTRLTVV.

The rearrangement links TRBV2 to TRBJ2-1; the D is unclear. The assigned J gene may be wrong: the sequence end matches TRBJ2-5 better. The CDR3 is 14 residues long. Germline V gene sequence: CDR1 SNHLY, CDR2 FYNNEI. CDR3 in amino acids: CASSALTRRETQYF. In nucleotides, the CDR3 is TGTGCCAGCAGTGCCCTTACCCGCCGGGAGACCCAGTACTTC.

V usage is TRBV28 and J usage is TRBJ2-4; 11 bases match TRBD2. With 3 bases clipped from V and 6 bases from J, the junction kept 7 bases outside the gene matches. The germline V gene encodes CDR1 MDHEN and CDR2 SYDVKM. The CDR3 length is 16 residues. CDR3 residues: CASSFPRLAGLNIQYF. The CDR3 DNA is TGTGCCAGCAGTTTTCCGAGACTAGCGGGATTAAACATTCAGTACTTC.

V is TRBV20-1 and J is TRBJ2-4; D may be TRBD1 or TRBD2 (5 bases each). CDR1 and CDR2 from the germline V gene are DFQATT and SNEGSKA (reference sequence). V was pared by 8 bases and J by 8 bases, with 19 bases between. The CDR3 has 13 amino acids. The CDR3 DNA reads TGCAGTTCCACGAGGGCACAGGAATACATTCAGTACTTC. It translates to CSSTRAQEYIQYF.